Listed below are T cell receptor beta chains from one sample, sequenced in a study of vaccination effects on CD4 cells after COVID-19. This table comes from immunoSEQ multiplex PCR, and its TCRdb copy is limited to in-frame clones, with some not included. This sample has about 40,000 clones, with about two thirds found just once. These receptors' antigens are unknown. The sequencing used CD4+ T cells from PBMCs cultured with a peptide pool, collected before COVID-19 vaccination. The receptor set was obtained from a human donor who had a prior SARS-CoV-2 infection. Each CDR3 is given with its conserved first and last residue. Fields, in order: J gene, V gene, D gene, clone size, CDR3 protein, CDR3 DNA. D genes are given only for firm matches. A clone size is listed for some rows: how often the clone was seen (once, few, many), or a class if it is expanded.

TRBJ2-1	TRBV5-4	.	few	CASSQGTVYNEQFF	TGTGCCAGCAGCCAGGGGACTGTATACAATGAGCAGTTCTTC
TRBJ2-7	TRBV7-2	TRBD1	.	CASSLAAPRHRGLYEQYF	TGTGCCAGCAGCTTAGCAGCCCCACGTCACAGGGGGCTCTACGAGCAGTACTTC
TRBJ2-7	TRBV7-9	TRBD1	.	CASSLSDRGPYEQYF	TGTGCCAGCAGCTTATCGGACAGGGGGCCCTACGAGCAGTACTTC
TRBJ2-3	TRBV19	TRBD1	.	CASTTRSQDRDADTQYF	TGTGCCAGTACGACCCGGTCCCAGGACAGGGACGCAGATACGCAGTATTTT
TRBJ1-2	TRBV27	.	.	CASSLMGIGYTF	TGTGCCAGCAGTTTAATGGGGATCGGCTACACCTTC
TRBJ2-7	TRBV6-1	.	.	CASSEAGGVGFHEQYF	TGTGCCAGCAGTGAAGCCGGCGGGGTTGGGTTTCACGAGCAGTACTTC
TRBJ1-1	TRBV10-3	.	few	CAISDLGNTEAFF	TGTGCCATCAGTGACTTAGGGAACACTGAAGCTTTCTTT
TRBJ1-5	TRBV4-2	.	.	CASSQDLGFGNQPQHF	TGTGCCAGCAGCCAAGATTTGGGATTTGGCAATCAGCCCCAGCATTTT
TRBJ1-2	TRBV19	.	.	CASSIFQGSNYGYTF	TGTGCCAGTAGTATTTTTCAGGGCTCTAACTATGGCTACACCTTC
TRBJ1-5	TRBV18	.	.	CASSLTRTADSNQPQHF	TGTGCCAGCTCACTTACACGGACAGCCGATAGCAATCAGCCCCAGCATTTT
TRBJ2-5	TRBV30	.	once	CAWSVFQETQYF	TGTGCCTGGAGTGTATTCCAAGAGACCCAGTACTTC
TRBJ1-6	TRBV5-8	.	few	CASSLSMYSPLHF	TGTGCCAGCAGCCTGTCGATGTACTCACCCCTCCACTTT
TRBJ1-4	TRBV6-2/TRBV6-3	.	.	CASSVRAGREKLFF	TGTGCCAGCAGTGTTCGGGCAGGGAGGGAAAAACTGTTTTTT
TRBJ2-3	TRBV7-9	.	.	CASSPAKRTDTQYF	TGTGCCAGCAGCCCCGCCAAGCGCACAGATACGCAGTATTTT
TRBJ2-7	TRBV9	.	.	CASSPSWASTYEQYF	TGTGCCAGCAGCCCCTCGTGGGCCTCAACCTACGAGCAGTACTTC
TRBJ2-7	TRBV18	.	.	CASSPARETEQYF	TGTGCCAGCTCACCAGCCAGGGAGACTGAGCAGTACTTC
TRBJ2-3	TRBV7-2	.	.	CASSLVSGGTDTQYF	TGTGCCAGCAGCTTAGTGTCAGGGGGCACAGATACGCAGTATTTT
TRBJ2-3	TRBV7-9	.	few	CASSRGGAPTDTQYF	TGTGCCAGCAGCCGTGGGGGCGCACCAACAGATACGCAGTATTTT
TRBJ2-5	TRBV9	TRBD1	.	CASSLRGTGEETQYF	TGTGCCAGCAGCCTTCGGGGGACAGGGGAAGAGACCCAGTACTTC
TRBJ2-5	TRBV11-3	.	.	CASSSNFRETQYF	TGTGCCAGCAGCTCGAATTTCCGGGAGACCCAGTACTTC
TRBJ1-4	TRBV5-1	.	.	CASSLTPQESNEKLFF	TGCGCCAGCAGCCTGACCCCTCAGGAAAGTAATGAAAAACTGTTTTTT
TRBJ2-2	TRBV7-3	TRBD1	.	CASSSGTGGASGELFF	TGTGCCAGCAGCTCCGGGACAGGGGGCGCCTCCGGGGAGCTGTTTTTT
TRBJ1-4	TRBV6-1	TRBD1	once	CASSEGGTGALREKLFF	TGTGCCAGCAGTGAAGGCGGGACAGGGGCGCTACGGGAAAAACTGTTTTTT
TRBJ2-7	TRBV4-1	TRBD2	few	CASSQDYLAGYEQYF	TGCGCCAGCAGCCAAGATTATCTAGCGGGCTACGAGCAGTACTTC
TRBJ2-1	TRBV5-1	.	few	CASRSKESSYNEQFF	TGCGCCAGCAGATCTAAGGAGTCCTCCTACAATGAGCAGTTCTTC
TRBJ1-1	TRBV9	.	.	CASSALTDYTEAFF	TGTGCCAGCAGCGCCCTGACAGATTACACTGAAGCTTTCTTT
TRBJ1-1	TRBV18	.	.	CASSPLDMGTEAFF	TGTGCCAGCTCACCATTGGACATGGGAACTGAAGCTTTCTTT
TRBJ2-1	TRBV12-5	.	.	CASGLVVNEQFF	TGTGCTAGTGGTTTGGTTGTGAATGAGCAGTTCTTC